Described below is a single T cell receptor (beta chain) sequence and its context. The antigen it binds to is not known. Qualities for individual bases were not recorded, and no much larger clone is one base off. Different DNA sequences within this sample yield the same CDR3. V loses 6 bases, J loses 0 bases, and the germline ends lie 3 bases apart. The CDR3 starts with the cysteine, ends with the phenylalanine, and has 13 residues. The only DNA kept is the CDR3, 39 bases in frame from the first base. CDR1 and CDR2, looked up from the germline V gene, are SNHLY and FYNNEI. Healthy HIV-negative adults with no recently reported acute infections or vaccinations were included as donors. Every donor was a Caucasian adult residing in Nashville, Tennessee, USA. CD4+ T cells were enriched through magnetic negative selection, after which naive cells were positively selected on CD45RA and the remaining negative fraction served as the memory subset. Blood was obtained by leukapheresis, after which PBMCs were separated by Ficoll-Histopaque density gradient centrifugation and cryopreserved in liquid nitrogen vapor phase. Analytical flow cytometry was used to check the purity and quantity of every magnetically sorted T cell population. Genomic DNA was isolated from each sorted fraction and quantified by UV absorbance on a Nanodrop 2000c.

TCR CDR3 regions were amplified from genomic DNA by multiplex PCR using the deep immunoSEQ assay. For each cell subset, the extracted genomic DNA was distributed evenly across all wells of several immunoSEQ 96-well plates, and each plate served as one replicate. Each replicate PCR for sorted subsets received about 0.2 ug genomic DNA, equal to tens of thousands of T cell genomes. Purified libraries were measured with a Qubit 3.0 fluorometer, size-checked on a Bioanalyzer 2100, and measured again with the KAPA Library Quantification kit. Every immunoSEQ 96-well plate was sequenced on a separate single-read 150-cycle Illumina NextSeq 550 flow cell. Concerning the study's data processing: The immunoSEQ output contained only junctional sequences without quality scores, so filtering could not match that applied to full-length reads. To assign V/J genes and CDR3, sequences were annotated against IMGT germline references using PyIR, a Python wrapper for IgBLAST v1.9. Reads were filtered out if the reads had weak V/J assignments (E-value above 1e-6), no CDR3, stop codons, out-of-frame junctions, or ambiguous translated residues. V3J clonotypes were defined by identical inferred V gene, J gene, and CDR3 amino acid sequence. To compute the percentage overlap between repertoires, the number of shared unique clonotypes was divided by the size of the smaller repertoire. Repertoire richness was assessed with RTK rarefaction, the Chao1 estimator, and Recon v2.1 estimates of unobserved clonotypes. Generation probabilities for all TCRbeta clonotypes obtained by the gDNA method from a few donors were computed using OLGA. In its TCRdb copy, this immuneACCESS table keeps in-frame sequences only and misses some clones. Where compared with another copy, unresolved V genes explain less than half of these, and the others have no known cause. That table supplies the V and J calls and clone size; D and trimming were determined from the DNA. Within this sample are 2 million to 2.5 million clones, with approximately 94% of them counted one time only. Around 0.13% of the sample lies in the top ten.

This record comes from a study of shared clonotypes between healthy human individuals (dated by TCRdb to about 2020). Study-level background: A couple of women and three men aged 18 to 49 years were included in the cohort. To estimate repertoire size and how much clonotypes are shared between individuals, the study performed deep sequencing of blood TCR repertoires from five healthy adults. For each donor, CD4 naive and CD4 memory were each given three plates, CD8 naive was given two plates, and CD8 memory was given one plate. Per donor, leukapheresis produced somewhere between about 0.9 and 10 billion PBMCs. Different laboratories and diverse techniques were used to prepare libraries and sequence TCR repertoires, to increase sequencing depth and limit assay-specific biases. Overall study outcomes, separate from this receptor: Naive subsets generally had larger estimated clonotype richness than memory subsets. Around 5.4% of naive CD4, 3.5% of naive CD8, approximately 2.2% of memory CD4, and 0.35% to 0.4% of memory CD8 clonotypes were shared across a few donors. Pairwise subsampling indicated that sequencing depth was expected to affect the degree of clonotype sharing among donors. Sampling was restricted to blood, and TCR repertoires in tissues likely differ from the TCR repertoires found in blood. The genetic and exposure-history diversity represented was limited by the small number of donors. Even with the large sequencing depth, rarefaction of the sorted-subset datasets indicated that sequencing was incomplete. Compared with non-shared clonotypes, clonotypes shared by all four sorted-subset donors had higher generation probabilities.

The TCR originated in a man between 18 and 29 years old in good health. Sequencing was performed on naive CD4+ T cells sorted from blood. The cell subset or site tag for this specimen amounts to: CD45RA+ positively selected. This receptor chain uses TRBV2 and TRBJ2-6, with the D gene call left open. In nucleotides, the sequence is TGTGCCAGCAGAAGCTCTGGGGCCAACGTCCTGACTTTC. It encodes CASRSSGANVLTF.